These 4 T cell receptor beta chains originate from one sample sequenced in a study of blood T cell repertoires in COVID-19. Measured with immunoSEQ multiplex PCR; TCRdb has only the in-frame clones, and not every one. The sample includes under 200,000 clones, over 70% of them seen just once. What was sequenced was peripheral blood. The receptors come from a man aged 55 to 70 with active or convalescent COVID-19.

This clone was detected once. The rearrangement links TRBV6-2 or TRBV6-3 to TRBJ2-3; D remains unclear. The CDR3 totals 12 residues. Trimming cost V 5 bases and J 6 bases, with 9 bases left between them. CDR1 and CDR2 from the germline V gene are MNHEY and SVGEGT. In DNA, the CDR3 is TGTGCCAGCAGTATAGCCCGGGATACGCAGTATTTT. Its protein is CASSIARDTQYF.

V gene TRBV12-3 or TRBV12-4 combines with J gene TRBJ1-1; perhaps TRBD1 as D (5 bases). The V and J ends lost 6 bases and 3 bases respectively, with 5 bases between them. The CDR3 length is 11 residues. The DNA for the CDR3 is TGTGCCAGCAGCAGGGACACTGAAGCTTTCTTT. This translates into CASSRDTEAFF.

This clone occurred a few times. The chain joins TRBV4-2 to TRBJ2-5; 8 nucleotides agree with TRBD2. This CDR3 is built from 17 residues. The germline V gene has CDR1 LGHNA and CDR2 YNFKEQ. With V trimmed by 1 base and J by 2 bases, 9 bases remained unmatched. DNA for the CDR3: TGTGCCAGCAGCCAAGGGTCGAGCGGGAGTGTACAAGAGACCCAGTACTTC. It yields the protein CASSQGSSGSVQETQYF.

This chain joins TRBV9 and TRBJ2-1; the match to TRBD2 covers 11 bases. The CDR3 is 14 residues long. Germline CDR1 is SGDLS and CDR2 is YYNGEE. V lost 1 base and J lost 7; bases outside the gene matches: 1. CDR3 in DNA: TGTGCCAGCAGCGTAATAGCGGGAGGGAATGAGCAGTTCTTC. Translation: CASSVIAGGNEQFF.